The rows below give T cell receptor beta chains drawn from one sample of a study of blood T cells in healthy people across ages. Each CDR3 protein gets one entry after TCRdb re-called the 5' RACE reads with MiXCR. The data contain more than 650,000 distinct CDR3 sequences, under 30% of them singletons. This sample also appeared in a second study, on T cells of mothers and their children.

The sequencing input was blood. These TCRs come from a boy between 10 and 17 years old in good health. The CDR3 runs from the conserved cysteine through the conserved F or W. A D gene is named only where the DNA matches it firmly. Rows give clone size only sometimes, using once, few, many, or a class for an expanded clone.

size: .
D: .
J: TRBJ2-1
V: TRBV11-2
CDR3: CASSSLPGGPYNEQFF
DNA: TGTGCCAGCAGCTCACTCCCTGGCGGGCCCTACAATGAGCAGTTCTTC

size: .
D: .
J: TRBJ1-2
V: TRBV11-2
CDR3: CASSLREGSYGYTF
DNA: TGTGCCAGCAGCCTGCGGGAGGGTTCGTATGGCTACACCTTC

size: few
D: .
J: TRBJ2-1
V: TRBV6-6
CDR3: CASSYSRAADNEQFF
DNA: TGTGCCAGCAGTTACTCCCGGGCCGCGGACAATGAGCAGTTCTTC

size: .
D: .
J: TRBJ2-1
V: TRBV20-1
CDR3: CSARPNIGDEQFF
DNA: TGCAGTGCTAGACCAAATATCGGAGATGAGCAGTTCTTC

size: .
D: .
J: TRBJ2-5
V: TRBV11-3
CDR3: CASSLGGSTETQYF
DNA: TGTGCCAGCAGCTTAGGAGGATCAACGGAGACCCAGTACTTC

size: .
D: .
J: TRBJ2-7
V: TRBV4-1
CDR3: CASSQDPGSQQYF
DNA: TGCGCCAGCAGCCAAGATCCAGGCTCTCAGCAGTACTTC

size: few
D: TRBD1
J: TRBJ1-2
V: TRBV20-1
CDR3: CSARDLGQGKYTF
DNA: TGCAGTGCTAGAGATTTGGGACAGGGGAAATACACCTTC

size: .
D: .
J: TRBJ2-7
V: TRBV7-9
CDR3: CASSPVTPSYEQYF
DNA: TGTGCCAGCAGCCCGGTGACACCATCCTACGAGCAGTACTTC

size: .
D: .
J: TRBJ2-7
V: TRBV5-1
CDR3: CASSSSGEIYEQYF
DNA: TGCGCCAGCAGCTCATCAGGGGAAATCTACGAGCAGTACTTC

size: few
D: .
J: TRBJ2-6
V: TRBV20-1
CDR3: CSATLDRNSGANVLTF
DNA: TGCAGTGCTACACTCGACAGGAACTCTGGGGCCAACGTCCTGACTTTC

size: few
D: TRBD2
J: TRBJ2-5
V: TRBV28
CDR3: CASSLAGVLQETQYF
DNA: TGTGCCAGCAGCTTGGCGGGGGTGCTCCAAGAGACCCAGTACTTC

size: .
D: TRBD2
J: TRBJ2-1
V: TRBV7-7
CDR3: CASSLGAGGPNSYNEQFF
DNA: TGTGCCAGCAGCTTAGGAGCGGGGGGCCCCAACTCCTACAATGAGCAGTTCTTC

size: .
D: .
J: TRBJ1-2
V: TRBV7-8
CDR3: CASSPYRGEGYYGYTF
DNA: TGTGCCAGCAGCCCCTACCGAGGGGAGGGGTACTATGGCTACACCTTC

size: few
D: .
J: TRBJ2-7
V: TRBV5-5
CDR3: CASRPNIDSYEQYF
DNA: TGTGCCAGCAGACCCAATATCGACAGCTACGAGCAGTACTTC

size: .
D: TRBD1
J: TRBJ2-7
V: TRBV3-1
CDR3: CASSRTGGTGYEQYF
DNA: TGTGCCAGCAGCCGGACAGGGGGCACAGGGTACGAGCAGTACTTC

size: .
D: .
J: TRBJ2-5
V: TRBV2
CDR3: CASSPPPKETQYF
DNA: TGTGCCAGCAGTCCGCCGCCCAAAGAGACCCAGTACTTC

size: few
D: TRBD1
J: TRBJ1-1
V: TRBV6-1
CDR3: CASNRMKTGPSEAFF
DNA: TGTGCCAGCAATAGGATGAAGACAGGGCCTTCTGAAGCTTTCTTT

size: .
D: TRBD1
J: TRBJ1-2
V: TRBV2
CDR3: CASSRGLGGYTF
DNA: TGTGCCAGCAGCAGGGGGCTGGGTGGCTACACCTTC

size: .
D: TRBD2
J: TRBJ2-7
V: TRBV28
CDR3: CASSYYLSGANYEQYF
DNA: TGTGCCAGTAGTTATTACCTTAGCGGGGCTAACTACGAGCAGTACTTC

size: few
D: TRBD1
J: TRBJ2-7
V: TRBV28
CDR3: CASRGIPGQGFEQYF
DNA: TGTGCCAGCAGAGGGATTCCGGGACAGGGGTTCGAGCAGTACTTC

size: .
D: TRBD2
J: TRBJ2-5
V: TRBV7-2
CDR3: CASSHQTSGAETQYF
DNA: TGTGCCAGCAGCCACCAGACTAGCGGGGCTGAGACCCAGTACTTC

size: once
D: TRBD1
J: TRBJ2-7
V: TRBV6-4
CDR3: CASRNEGAVPPSWGEQYF
DNA: TGTGCCAGCAGGAACGAGGGGGCTGTCCCTCCTTCGTGGGGAGAGCAGTACTTC

size: few
D: TRBD2
J: TRBJ2-7
V: TRBV4-2
CDR3: CASSLGTSGLKWGREQYF
DNA: TGTGCCAGCAGCTTGGGGACTAGCGGGCTCAAATGGGGTCGCGAGCAGTACTTC

size: .
D: TRBD1
J: TRBJ1-1
V: TRBV5-5
CDR3: CASSLALTGGKTEAFF
DNA: TGTGCCAGCAGCTTGGCCTTGACAGGGGGGAAGACTGAAGCTTTCTTT

size: few
D: .
J: TRBJ2-5
V: TRBV6-5
CDR3: CASGSGGRLWAQYF
DNA: TGTGCCAGCGGCTCTGGGGGCAGGCTTTGGGCCCAGTACTTC

size: .
D: .
J: TRBJ1-2
V: TRBV2
CDR3: CASYMTGARGCTF
DNA: TGTGCCAGCTACATGACGGGGGCACGGGGCTGCACCTTC

size: .
D: TRBD2
J: TRBJ2-1
V: TRBV7-9
CDR3: CASSSGSGGAYNEQFF
DNA: TGTGCCAGCAGCTCAGGAAGCGGGGGGGCTTACAATGAGCAGTTCTTC

size: .
D: TRBD2
J: TRBJ2-5
V: TRBV5-5
CDR3: CASSRRLAQETQYF
DNA: TGTGCCAGCAGTCGAAGACTAGCACAAGAGACCCAGTACTTC

size: many
D: .
J: TRBJ1-1
V: TRBV5-1
CDR3: CASSEGVRLNTEAFF
DNA: TGCGCCAGCAGCGAAGGGGTGCGGCTTAACACTGAAGCTTTCTTT

size: .
D: .
J: TRBJ1-2
V: TRBV12-3/TRBV12-4
CDR3: CASSSRAGKGHYGYTF
DNA: TGTGCCAGCAGTTCTAGGGCAGGGAAGGGGCACTATGGCTACACCTTC

size: .
D: TRBD1
J: TRBJ1-1
V: TRBV5-1
CDR3: CASMLLGQGPWNAEAFF
DNA: TGCGCCAGCATGCTACTTGGACAGGGACCTTGGAACGCTGAAGCTTTCTTT

size: .
D: .
J: TRBJ2-1
V: TRBV10-3
CDR3: CAISDPAGEQFF
DNA: TGTGCCATCAGTGACCCCGCCGGGGAGCAGTTCTTC

size: .
D: .
J: TRBJ2-2
V: TRBV15
CDR3: CATSRVKTEPTGELFF
DNA: TGTGCCACCAGCAGAGTCAAGACAGAACCCACCGGGGAGCTGTTTTTT

size: .
D: TRBD1
J: TRBJ2-1
V: TRBV20-1
CDR3: CSPGQGLNEQFF
DNA: TGCAGCCCGGGACAGGGTCTTAATGAGCAGTTCTTC

size: few
D: .
J: TRBJ2-1
V: TRBV5-6
CDR3: CASSLKRQVHEQFF
DNA: TGTGCCAGCAGCTTGAAGAGACAGGTCCATGAGCAGTTCTTC

size: .
D: TRBD1
J: TRBJ1-2
V: TRBV4-3
CDR3: CASSQEVDRGFGYTF
DNA: TGCGCCAGCAGCCAAGAGGTGGACAGGGGGTTTGGCTACACCTTC

size: .
D: .
J: TRBJ2-7
V: TRBV25-1
CDR3: CASSAGRGYEQYF
DNA: TGTGCCAGCAGTGCTGGCAGGGGCTACGAGCAGTACTTC

size: .
D: .
J: TRBJ1-1
V: TRBV20-1
CDR3: CSARVPGKGLNTEAFF
DNA: TGCAGTGCTAGAGTGCCGGGTAAGGGGCTGAACACTGAAGCTTTCTTT

size: few
D: .
J: TRBJ2-7
V: TRBV29-1
CDR3: CSVEELGTYEQYF
DNA: TGCAGCGTTGAAGAATTGGGGACCTACGAGCAGTACTTC

size: once
D: TRBD1
J: TRBJ1-1
V: TRBV5-1
CDR3: CASSLGRTGWTEAFF
DNA: TGCGCCAGCAGCTTGGGTAGGACAGGGTGGACTGAAGCTTTCTTT

size: .
D: .
J: TRBJ1-1
V: TRBV11-2
CDR3: CASSQGRTEAFF
DNA: TGTGCCAGCAGTCAGGGGCGGACTGAAGCTTTCTTT

size: few
D: .
J: TRBJ2-3
V: TRBV30
CDR3: CAWDREHTQYF
DNA: TGTGCCTGGGACAGAGAACATACGCAGTATTTT